This T cell receptor (beta chain) originates from a study of technical replicates of blood from a few donors (TCRdb year 2017). About this clone: No antigen is known for it. Base qualities are not at hand, and no much larger clone is one base apart.

Reading the germline V gene gives CDR1 MNHEY and CDR2 SVGAGI. V is cut back by 0 bases and J by 4 bases, with 4 bases in the junction unmatched. The CDR3 runs 15 residues from the cysteine to the phenylalanine. The entry retains the CDR3 DNA only, 45 bases that are in frame from base 1. Libraries were prepared through the immunoSEQ multiplex PCR assay. TCRdb limited this immuneACCESS table to in-frame rearrangements with V and J called. A share of clones is missing; checked studies link under half to unresolved V genes, and the rest is unexplained. The sample has under 85,000 clones on record, 92% of them singletons. Of the sample, 0.4% to 0.5% falls within the top ten clones.

The source material was T cells isolated from PBMCs. The sequence is built from TRBV6-5 and TRBJ1-2, with 8 bases matching TRBD1. The TCR comes from a human donor in good health. The DNA sequence is as follows: TGTGCCAGCAGTTACTCGAGCAGGGGGCCCTATGGCTACACCTTC. Translated, it reads CASSYSSRGPYGYTF.